This entry features one TCR beta chain sequence. Its antigen is as yet unknown. This entry is derived from a study of a mutant IDH1 vaccine in newly diagnosed glioma. Overall study context: Previous care, which was radiotherapy, temozolomide, or both, most often involved both. Study-wide findings and caveats: It was roughly 93% of patients that developed vaccine-induced immune responses. Pseudoprogression appeared independent of alterations in top peripheral clonotypes.

Looked up from germline, CDR1 is LNHDA and CDR2 is SQIVND (reference sequence). The CDR3 has 15 amino acids. V was trimmed by 6 bases and J by 1 base, leaving 15 bases between them. Time point in this sample: baseline, week 1 (first vaccination visit). Treatment noted: pre-vaccination baseline after standard-of-care therapy. New WHO grade 3 or 4 astrocytomas that were IDH1-mutant and ATRX-lost had been found in donors. Measured with immunoSEQ multiplex PCR; TCRdb has only the in-frame clones, and not every one. The top ten clones hold around 7% of a sample with approximately 92,000 clones, 83% of them seen once.

This chain joins TRBV19 and TRBJ1-1; D not certain. The source of this sequence is a woman between 50 and 59 years old with glioma. The sequenced sample was PBMCs, obtained from a glioma patient treated with radiotherapy, temozolomide or both. This CDR3 is CASRVFVSSNTEAFF. The CDR3 DNA is TGTGCCAGTAGGGTTTTTGTCAGCTCGAACACTGAAGCTTTCTTT.